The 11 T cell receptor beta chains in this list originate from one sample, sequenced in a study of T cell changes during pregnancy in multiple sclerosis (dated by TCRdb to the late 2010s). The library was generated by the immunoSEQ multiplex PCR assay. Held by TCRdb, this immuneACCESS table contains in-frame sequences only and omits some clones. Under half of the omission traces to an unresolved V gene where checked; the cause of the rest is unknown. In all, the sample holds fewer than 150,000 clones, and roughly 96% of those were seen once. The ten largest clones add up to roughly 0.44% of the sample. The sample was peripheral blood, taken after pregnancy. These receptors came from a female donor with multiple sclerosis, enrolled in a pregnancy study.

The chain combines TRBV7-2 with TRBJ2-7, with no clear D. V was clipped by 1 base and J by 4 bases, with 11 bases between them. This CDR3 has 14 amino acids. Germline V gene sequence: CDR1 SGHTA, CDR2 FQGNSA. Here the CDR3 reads CASSLGSQNYEQYF. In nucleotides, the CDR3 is TGTGCCAGCAGCTTAGGGAGTCAGAATTACGAGCAGTACTTC.

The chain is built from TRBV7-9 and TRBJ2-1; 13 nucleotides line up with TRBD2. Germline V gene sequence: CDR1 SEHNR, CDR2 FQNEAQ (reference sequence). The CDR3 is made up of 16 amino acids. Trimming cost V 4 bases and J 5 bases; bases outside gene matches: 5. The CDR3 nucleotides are TGTGCCAGCAGCTCCCGGACTAGCGGGAGACACAATGAGCAGTTCTTC. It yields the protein CASSSRTSGRHNEQFF.

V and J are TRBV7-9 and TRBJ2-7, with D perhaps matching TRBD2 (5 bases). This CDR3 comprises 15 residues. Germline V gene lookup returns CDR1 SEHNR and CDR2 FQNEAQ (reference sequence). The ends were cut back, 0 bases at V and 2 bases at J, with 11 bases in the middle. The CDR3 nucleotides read TGTGCCAGCAGCTTAGCGCTGACGGGGACCTACGAGCAGTACTTC. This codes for CASSLALTGTYEQYF.

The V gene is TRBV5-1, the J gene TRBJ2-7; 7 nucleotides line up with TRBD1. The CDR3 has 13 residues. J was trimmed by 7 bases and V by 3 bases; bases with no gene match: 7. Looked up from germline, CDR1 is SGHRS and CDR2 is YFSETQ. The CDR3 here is CASSSGTVGEQYF. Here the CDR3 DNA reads TGCGCCAGCAGCTCCGGGACAGTAGGGGAGCAGTACTTC.

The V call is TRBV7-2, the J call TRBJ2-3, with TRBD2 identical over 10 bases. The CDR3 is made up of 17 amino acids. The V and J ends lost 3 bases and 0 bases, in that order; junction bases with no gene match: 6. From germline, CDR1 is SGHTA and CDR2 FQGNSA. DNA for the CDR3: TGTGCCAGCAGCTTTCTCGGACTAGCGGTCAGCACAGATACGCAGTATTTT. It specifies CASSFLGLAVSTDTQYF.

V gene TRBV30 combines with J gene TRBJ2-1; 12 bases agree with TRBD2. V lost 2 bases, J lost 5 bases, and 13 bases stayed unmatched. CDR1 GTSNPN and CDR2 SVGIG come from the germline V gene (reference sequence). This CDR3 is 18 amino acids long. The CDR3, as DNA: TGTGCCTGGAGTACCTACTCCGGACTAGCGGGAACCCACAATGAGCAGTTCTTC. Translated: CAWSTYSGLAGTHNEQFF.

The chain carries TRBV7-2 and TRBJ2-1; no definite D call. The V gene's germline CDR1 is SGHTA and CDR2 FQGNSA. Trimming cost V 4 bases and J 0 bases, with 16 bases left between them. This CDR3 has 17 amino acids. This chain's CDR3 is CASSSLKLTNSYNEQFF. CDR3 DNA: TGTGCCAGCAGCTCCTTAAAGCTTACTAACTCCTACAATGAGCAGTTCTTC. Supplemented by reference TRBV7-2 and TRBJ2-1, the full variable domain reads GAGVSQSPSNKVTEKGKDVELRCDPISGHTALYWYRQSLGQGLEFLIYFQGNSAPDKSGLPSDRFSAERTGGSVSTLTIQRTQQEDSAVYLCASSSLKLTNSYNEQFFGPGTRLTVL.

The DNA for the CDR3 is TGTGCCAGTAGTGGCTGGCTCATTCAACCCAATGAGCAGTTCTTC. This gives the protein CASSGWLIQPNEQFF. The V and J genes are TRBV19 and TRBJ2-1, with D unclear. Germline CDR1 is LNHDA and CDR2 is SQIVND (reference sequence). Trimming pared 5 bases from V and 6 bases from J, leaving 17 bases between. The CDR3 has 15 amino acids.

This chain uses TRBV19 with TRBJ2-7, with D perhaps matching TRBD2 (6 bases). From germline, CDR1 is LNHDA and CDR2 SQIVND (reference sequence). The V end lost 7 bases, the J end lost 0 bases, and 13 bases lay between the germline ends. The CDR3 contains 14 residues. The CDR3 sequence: CASTGGDHSYEQYF. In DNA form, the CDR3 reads TGTGCCAGTACCGGAGGGGACCACTCCTACGAGCAGTACTTC.

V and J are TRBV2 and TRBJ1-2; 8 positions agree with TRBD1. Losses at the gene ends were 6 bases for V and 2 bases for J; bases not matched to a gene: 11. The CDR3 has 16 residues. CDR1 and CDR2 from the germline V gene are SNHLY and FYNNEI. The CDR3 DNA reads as TGTGCCAGCAGGACATTGACAGGGGCCTCAAACTATGGCTACACCTTC. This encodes CASRTLTGASNYGYTF.

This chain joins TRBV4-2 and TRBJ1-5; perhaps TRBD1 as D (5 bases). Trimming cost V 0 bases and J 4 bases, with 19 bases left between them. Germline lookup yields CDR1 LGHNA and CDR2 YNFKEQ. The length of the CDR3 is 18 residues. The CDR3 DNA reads TGTGCCAGCAGCCAAGAAGACGCGGGACCTCTGGGTAATCAGCCCCAGCATTTT. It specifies CASSQEDAGPLGNQPQHF.